This TCR beta chain originates from a study of Ad26.COV2.S vaccination and SARS-CoV-2 variants. Whole-study context: Ad26.COV2.S arm of COV1001 included the donor. Ad26.COV2.S was injected intramuscularly once or twice, 56 days apart.

Measured with immunoSEQ multiplex PCR; TCRdb has only the in-frame clones, and not every one. Among roughly 320,000 clones listed, roughly 84% were seen once. Study-wide findings and caveats: Recipients of either vaccine or placebo displayed similar breadth of non-spike TCRs. In TCR breadth and depth analyses, total T cell responses may have been underestimated.

This CDR3 region has 16 residues. Germline V CDR1 and CDR2: SGHRS, YFSETQ. Germline trimming cut 5 bases from V and 6 bases from J; bases unmatched to any gene: 11. Treatment denoted: around 19 received Ad26.COV2.S at low or high dose, single or two shots; several received placebo; per-sample allocation not given. The investigators took samples on day 63 after the first vaccine or placebo injection. A note on this clone: Its antigen is unknown.

The rearrangement links TRBV5-1 to TRBJ1-6, with 7 bases fitting TRBD1. This material consisted of peripheral blood, taken in a trial of Ad26.COV2.S vaccine versus placebo. The source is a person aged 18 to 59 who received the Ad26.COV2.S COVID-19 vaccine or a placebo. CDR3 coding DNA: TGCGCCAGCAGTTCTTTTAAAGGGGGCCTTAATTCACCCCTCCACTTT. This encodes CASSSFKGGLNSPLHF. The entire variable domain, with the rest obtained from reference TRBV5-1 and TRBJ1-6, is as follows: KAGVTQTPRYLIKTRGQQVTLSCSPISGHRSVSWYQQTPGQGLQFLFEYFSETQRNKGNFPGRFSGRQFSNSRSEMNVSTLELGDSALYLCASSSFKGGLNSPLHFGNGTRLTVT.